This TCR beta chain was identified in a study of cytomegalovirus exposure and HLA in healthy donors. Study results and caveats: The CMV antigen specificity of a few CMV-associated chains was confirmed through in vitro analysis. Rare TCR sequences predominated, though certain public TCRs were found in many donors. According to a later analysis, most TCR beta chains associated with CMV appeared HLA-restricted.

Both 60 Vbeta primers and 13 Jbeta primers went into the PCR. TCRdb's copy holds only in-frame clones and misses some; the assay was immunoSEQ multiplex PCR. The sample lists under 200,000 clones; more than 60% were seen once. Note on this clone: The antigen is unknown.

Sampled while nominally healthy, donors likely had unrecorded immune exposures. The length of the CDR3 is 15 residues. V lost 4 bases and J lost 0, with 10 bases in between. Germline assignment: CDR1 SGHRS and CDR2 YFSETQ. V and J are TRBV5-1 and TRBJ2-2, with D tentatively TRBD2 (5 bases). Sequencing input: PBMCs. The sequence was obtained from a woman aged 30 to 39 in good health and CMV-seronegative. CDR3 residues: CASSPEVANTGELFF. Written as DNA, the CDR3 is TGCGCCAGCAGCCCGGAGGTTGCGAACACCGGGGAGCTGTTTTTT.